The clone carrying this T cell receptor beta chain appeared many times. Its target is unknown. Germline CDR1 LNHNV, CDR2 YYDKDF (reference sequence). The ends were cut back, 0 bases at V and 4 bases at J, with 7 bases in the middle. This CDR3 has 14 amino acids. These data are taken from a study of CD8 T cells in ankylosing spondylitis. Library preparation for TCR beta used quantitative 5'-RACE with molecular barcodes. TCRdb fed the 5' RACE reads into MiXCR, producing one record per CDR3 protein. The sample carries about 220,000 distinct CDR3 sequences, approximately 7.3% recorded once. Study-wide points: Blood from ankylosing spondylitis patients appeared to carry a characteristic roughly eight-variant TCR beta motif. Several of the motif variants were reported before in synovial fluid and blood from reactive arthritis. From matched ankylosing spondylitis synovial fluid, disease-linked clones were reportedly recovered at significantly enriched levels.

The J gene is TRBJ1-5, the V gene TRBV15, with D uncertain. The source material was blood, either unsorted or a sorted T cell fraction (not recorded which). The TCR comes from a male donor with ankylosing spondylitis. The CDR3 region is CATSREAENQPQHF. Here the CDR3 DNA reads TGTGCCACCAGCAGAGAGGCAGAAAATCAGCCCCAGCATTTT.